The source of this TCR beta chain is a study of blood T cell repertoires in COVID-19. Study as a whole: From the United States, Italy and Spain came samples of acute and convalescent COVID-19. Sources were T cells, B-cell-depleted T cells, or PBMCs; the material itself was cDNA or gDNA.

Original processing methods: Quantification of nucleated cells was approximated via reference gene primer amplification. The repertoire was sequenced with immunoSEQ multiplex PCR; TCRdb's copy has only in-frame clones and lacks some. The V and J calls and clone size were taken over from that table, and D and trimming were inferred from the DNA. The sample has around 170,000 clones, roughly four fifths seen once. The germline CDR1 and CDR2 sequences are LGHDT and YNNKEL (reference sequence). This CDR3 is built from 15 residues. V lost 4 bases, J lost 4 bases, and 7 bases stayed unmatched. This receptor was taken from a man aged 65-85 years who had recovered from COVID-19. The sample consisted of peripheral blood. The chain carries TRBV3-1 (or the pseudogene TRBV3-2) and TRBJ1-5; 7 nucleotides align to TRBD1. CDR3 residues: CASSLGTDANQPQHF. The CDR3 DNA sequence: TGTGCCAGCAGCCTAGGGACAGACGCTAATCAGCCCCAGCATTTT.